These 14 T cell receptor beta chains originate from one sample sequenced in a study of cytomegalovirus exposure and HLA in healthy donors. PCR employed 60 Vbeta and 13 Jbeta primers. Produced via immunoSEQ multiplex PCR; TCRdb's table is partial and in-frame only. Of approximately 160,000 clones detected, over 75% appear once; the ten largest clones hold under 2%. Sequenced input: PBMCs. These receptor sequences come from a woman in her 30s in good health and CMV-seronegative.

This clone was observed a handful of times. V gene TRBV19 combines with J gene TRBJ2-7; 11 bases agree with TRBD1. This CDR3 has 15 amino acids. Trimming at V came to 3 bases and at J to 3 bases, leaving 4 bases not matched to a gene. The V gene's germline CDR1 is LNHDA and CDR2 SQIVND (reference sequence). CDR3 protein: CASSIPGQGVYEQYF. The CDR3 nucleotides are TGTGCCAGTAGTATCCCGGGACAGGGGGTCTACGAGCAGTACTTC.

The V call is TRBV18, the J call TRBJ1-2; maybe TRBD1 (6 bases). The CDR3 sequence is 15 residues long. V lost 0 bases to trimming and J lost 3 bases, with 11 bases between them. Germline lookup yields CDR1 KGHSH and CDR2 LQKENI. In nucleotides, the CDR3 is TGTGCCAGCTCACCACCAGAGCAGGGGTACTATGGCTACACCTTC. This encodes CASSPPEQGYYGYTF.

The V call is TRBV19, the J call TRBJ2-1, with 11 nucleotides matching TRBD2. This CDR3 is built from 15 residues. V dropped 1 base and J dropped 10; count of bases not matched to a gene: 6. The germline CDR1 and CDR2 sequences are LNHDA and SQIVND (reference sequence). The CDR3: CASSIVTSGRWEQFF. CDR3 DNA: TGTGCCAGTAGTATAGTAACTAGCGGGAGATGGGAGCAGTTCTTC.

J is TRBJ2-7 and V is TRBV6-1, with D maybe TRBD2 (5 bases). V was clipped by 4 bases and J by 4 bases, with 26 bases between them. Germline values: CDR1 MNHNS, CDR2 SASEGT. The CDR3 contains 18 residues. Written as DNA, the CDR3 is TGTGCCAGCAGTGCGGAATCGGTTATCAGGACCCCGGGATACGAGCAGTACTTC. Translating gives CASSAESVIRTPGYEQYF.

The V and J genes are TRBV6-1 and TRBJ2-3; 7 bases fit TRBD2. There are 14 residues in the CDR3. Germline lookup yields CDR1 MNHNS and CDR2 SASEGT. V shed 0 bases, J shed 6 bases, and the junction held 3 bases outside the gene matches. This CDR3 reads CASSEALGGDTQYF. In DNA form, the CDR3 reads TGTGCCAGCAGTGAAGCGCTCGGGGGGGATACGCAGTATTTT.

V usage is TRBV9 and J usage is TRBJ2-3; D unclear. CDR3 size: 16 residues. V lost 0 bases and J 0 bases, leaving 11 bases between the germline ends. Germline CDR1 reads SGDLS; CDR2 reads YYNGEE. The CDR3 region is CASSVGVGSSTDTQYF. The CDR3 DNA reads TGTGCCAGCAGCGTAGGGGTCGGGTCTAGCACAGATACGCAGTATTTT. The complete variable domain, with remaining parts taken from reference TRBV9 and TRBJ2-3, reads DSGVTQTPKHLITATGQRVTLRCSPRSGDLSVYWYQQSLDQGLQFLIQYYNGEERAKGNILERFSAQQFPDLHSELNLSSLELGDSALYFCASSVGVGSSTDTQYFGPGTRLTVL.

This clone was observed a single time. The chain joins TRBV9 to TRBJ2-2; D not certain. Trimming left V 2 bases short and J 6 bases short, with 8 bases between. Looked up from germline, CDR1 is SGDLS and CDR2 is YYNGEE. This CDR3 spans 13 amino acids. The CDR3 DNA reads TGTGCCAGCAGCGTGGAGACCTCCGGGGAGCTGTTTTTT. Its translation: CASSVETSGELFF.

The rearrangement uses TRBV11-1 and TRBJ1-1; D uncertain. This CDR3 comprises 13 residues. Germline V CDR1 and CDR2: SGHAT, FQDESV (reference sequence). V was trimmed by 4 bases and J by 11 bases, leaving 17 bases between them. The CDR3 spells CASSSHTGRRAFF. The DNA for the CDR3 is TGTGCCAGCAGCTCCCACACGGGGAGGAGGGCTTTCTTT.

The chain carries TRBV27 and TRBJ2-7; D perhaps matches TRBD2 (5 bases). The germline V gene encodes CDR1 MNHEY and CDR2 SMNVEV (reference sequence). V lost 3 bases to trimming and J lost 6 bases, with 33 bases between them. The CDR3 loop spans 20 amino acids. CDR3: CASSFKPPSGVGVPEGEQYF. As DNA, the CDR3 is TGTGCCAGCAGTTTTAAACCTCCGTCTGGCGTTGGAGTTCCCGAGGGCGAGCAGTACTTC.

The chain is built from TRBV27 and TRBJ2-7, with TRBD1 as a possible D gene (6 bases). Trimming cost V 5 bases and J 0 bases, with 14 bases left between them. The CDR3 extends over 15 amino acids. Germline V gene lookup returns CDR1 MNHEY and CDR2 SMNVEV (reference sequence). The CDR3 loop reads CASSRQGRLSYEQYF. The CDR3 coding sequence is TGTGCCAGCAGTAGGCAGGGGAGACTCTCCTACGAGCAGTACTTC.

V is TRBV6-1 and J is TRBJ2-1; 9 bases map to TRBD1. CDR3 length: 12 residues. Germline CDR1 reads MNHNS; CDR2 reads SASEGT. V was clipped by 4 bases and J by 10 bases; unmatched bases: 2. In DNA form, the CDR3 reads TGTGCCAGCAGTGTGGGGACAGGGGAGCAGTTCTTC. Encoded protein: CASSVGTGEQFF.

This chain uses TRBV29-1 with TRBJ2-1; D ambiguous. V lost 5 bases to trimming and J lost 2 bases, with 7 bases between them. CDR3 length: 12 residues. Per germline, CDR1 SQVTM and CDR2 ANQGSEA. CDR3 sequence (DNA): TGCAGCGTTTTAGCAACCTACAATGAGCAGTTCTTC. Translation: CSVLATYNEQFF.

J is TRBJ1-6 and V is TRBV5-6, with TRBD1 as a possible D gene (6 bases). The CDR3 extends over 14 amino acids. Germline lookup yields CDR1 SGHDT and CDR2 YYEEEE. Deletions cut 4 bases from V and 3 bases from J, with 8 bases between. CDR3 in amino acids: CASSTGIYNSPLHF. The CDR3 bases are TGTGCCAGCAGCACAGGGATCTATAATTCACCCCTCCACTTT.

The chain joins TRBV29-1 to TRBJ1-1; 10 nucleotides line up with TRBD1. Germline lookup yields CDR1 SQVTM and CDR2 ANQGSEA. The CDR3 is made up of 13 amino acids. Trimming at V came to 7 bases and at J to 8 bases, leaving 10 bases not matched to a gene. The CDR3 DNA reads TGCAGCGCCAGACGCCGGGACAGGGGCGAAGCTTTCTTT. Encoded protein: CSARRRDRGEAFF.